This T cell receptor (beta chain) is from a study of shared clonotypes between healthy human individuals. The repertoire was sequenced with immunoSEQ multiplex PCR; TCRdb's copy has only in-frame clones and lacks some. The repertoire has hundreds of thousands of clones, roughly 79% of them found once; the top ten carry 12%. Germline assignment: CDR1 SGHAT and CDR2 FQDESV (reference sequence). The CDR3 has 13 residues. To note about this clone: Just one base apart from a much larger clone, this may be a read error. Other DNA sequences in this sample translate to the same CDR3.

This chain joins TRBV11-1 and TRBJ2-2, with D uncertain. The sequenced sample consisted of PBMCs. The TCR comes from a woman in her thirties or forties in good health. Some clones in this sample may be carry-over from other donors' samples. In nucleotides, the CDR3 is TGCGCCAGCACCTCGGTGTCCAACGGGGAGCTGTTTTTT. It encodes CASTSVSNGELFF.